Presented here are 22 T cell receptor beta chains from one specimen sequenced in a study of CD8+ T cells in alopecia areata. Isolated RNA was reverse transcribed into cDNA used as the sequencing template. Some clones are missing from TCRdb's copy, which holds only in-frame ones; the method was immunoSEQ multiplex PCR. The data hold some 180,000 clones, with roughly 63% observed a single time. The starting material was CD4+ T cells sorted from blood, obtained at week 0. These receptors were obtained from a human donor with alopecia areata.

The CDR3, as DNA: TGCAGCGTTCGACCGGGGACAGGCTTCGAGCAGTACTTC. Amino acids: CSVRPGTGFEQYF. The chain links TRBV29-1 to TRBJ2-7; 8 positions agree with TRBD1. The CDR3 covers 13 residues. Germline values: CDR1 SQVTM, CDR2 ANQGSEA. J was trimmed by 6 bases and V by 5 bases; bases with no gene match: 9.

The chain uses TRBV4-3 and TRBJ2-5, with D possibly being TRBD2 (5 bases). Germline values: CDR1 LGHNA, CDR2 YSLEER. The ends were cut back, 1 base at V and 5 bases at J, with 17 bases in the middle. The CDR3 covers 16 residues. CDR3 coding DNA: TGCGCCAGCAGCCAAGGATCGGCGGCCGGGGTGGAGACCCAGTACTTC. It translates to CASSQGSAAGVETQYF.

The rearrangement links TRBV9 to TRBJ2-4; TRBD2 matches 11 bases. V gave up 0 bases and J gave up 7 bases; unmatched junction bases: 9. Germline V gene lookup returns CDR1 SGDLS and CDR2 YYNGEE. The CDR3 spans 17 residues. The CDR3 here is CASSVASGGPLGNIQYF. The DNA of the CDR3 is TGTGCCAGCAGCGTAGCTAGCGGGGGGCCCCTGGGGAACATTCAGTACTTC.

V and J are TRBV5-1 and TRBJ2-5; D remains ambiguous. Germline V gene sequence: CDR1 SGHRS, CDR2 YFSETQ. Trimming took off 0 bases at V and 4 bases at J, with 13 bases between the two ends. CDR3 length: 15 amino acids. The CDR3 loop is CASSLARSPIETQYF. The CDR3 DNA reads TGCGCCAGCAGCTTGGCCCGGTCCCCAATAGAGACCCAGTACTTC.

This clone was picked up a small number of times. The J gene is TRBJ1-2, the V gene TRBV5-5; 9 nucleotides agree with TRBD1. Germline V lookup: CDR1 SGHKS, CDR2 YYEKEE (reference sequence). Trimming took 3 bases from V and 2 from J; bases not matched to a gene: 2. The CDR3 has 14 amino acids. The CDR3 sequence: CASSSGTGNYGYTF. DNA for the CDR3: TGTGCCAGCAGCTCCGGGACAGGGAACTATGGCTACACCTTC. Full variable domain (outside the CDR3, taken from reference TRBV5-5 and TRBJ1-2): DAGVTQSPTHLIKTRGQQVTLRCSPISGHKSVSWYQQVLGQGPQFIFQYYEKEERGRGNFPDRFSARQFPNYSSELNVNALLLGDSALYLCASSSGTGNYGYTFGSGTRLTVV.

J is TRBJ2-1 and V is TRBV5-6; perhaps TRBD2 as D (5 bases). Trimming removed 7 bases at V and 10 bases at J, with 18 bases between. The CDR3 length is 13 residues. The V gene's germline CDR1 is SGHDT and CDR2 YYEEEE. The chain's CDR3 is CASCMSPREEQFF. The DNA of the CDR3 is TGTGCCAGCTGTATGTCCCCCCGGGAAGAGCAGTTCTTC.

The chain couples TRBV27 to TRBJ2-3; D possibly corresponds to TRBD2 (6 bases). V was shortened by 2 bases and J by 0 bases, with 12 bases between the two germline ends. CDR1 and CDR2 from the germline V gene are MNHEY and SMNVEV (reference sequence). CDR3 length: 16 residues. In DNA form, the CDR3 reads TGTGCCAGCAGTTTAGGCTCGGGGGTGAGCACAGATACGCAGTATTTT. This encodes CASSLGSGVSTDTQYF.

The CDR3 DNA reads as TGTGCCACCACGACTAGCGGTGCCTACGAGCAGTACTTC. Protein sequence: CATTTSGAYEQYF. The chain joins TRBV6-1 to TRBJ2-7; 9 bases are shared with TRBD2. CDR1 and CDR2 (germline): MNHNS, SASEGT. After removal of 10 bases from V and 2 bases from J, the junction contained 6 bases not matched to a gene. The CDR3 contains 13 residues.

This clone was detected only a few times. The gene calls are TRBV29-1 and TRBJ2-1, with unresolved D. The germline V gene encodes CDR1 SQVTM and CDR2 ANQGSEA. V dropped 3 bases and J dropped 0 bases, with 9 bases sitting between them. The CDR3 covers 14 residues. The CDR3 sequence: CSVEVGGSYNEQFF. In DNA, the CDR3 is TGCAGCGTTGAGGTGGGTGGCTCCTACAATGAGCAGTTCTTC.

The chain carries TRBV7-9 and TRBJ2-1; the match to TRBD2 covers 8 bases. Trimming cost V 7 bases and J 6 bases; bases outside gene matches: 8. Germline V gene sequence: CDR1 SEHNR, CDR2 FQNEAQ (reference sequence). CDR3 length equals 14 residues. CDR3 region: CASTIAGLFNEQFF. CDR3 in DNA: TGTGCCAGCACCATAGCGGGGTTATTCAATGAGCAGTTCTTC.

The chain joins TRBV29-1 to TRBJ2-6, with 7 bases matching TRBD1. The CDR3 sequence is 15 residues long. CDR1 is SQVTM, CDR2 ANQGSEA, per germline. The trim removed 7 bases at V and 0 bases at J, leaving 6 bases unmatched. This CDR3 reads CSATQGDSGANVLTF. The CDR3 DNA reads TGCAGCGCCACCCAGGGGGACTCTGGGGCCAACGTCCTGACTTTC.

The chain is built from TRBV2 and TRBJ2-5; D is perhaps TRBD2 (6 bases). The CDR3 extends over 14 amino acids. Germline V gives CDR1 SNHLY, CDR2 FYNNEI. V was pared by 1 base and J by 5 bases, with 11 bases between. The CDR3, as DNA: TGTGCCAGCAGTGAAGGGGCGGGATGGGAGACCCAGTACTTC. This sequence encodes CASSEGAGWETQYF. Based on the CDR3 plus reference TRBV2 and TRBJ2-5, the full variable domain is EPEVTQTPSHQVTQMGQEVILRCVPISNHLYFYWYRQILGQKVEFLVSFYNNEISEKSEIFDDQFSVERPDGSNFTLKIRSTKLEDSAMYFCASSEGAGWETQYFGPGTRLLVL.

The table lists this clone with a few counts. This chain links TRBV29-1 with TRBJ2-1; TRBD1 aligns across 7 bases. Germline V gene lookup returns CDR1 SQVTM and CDR2 ANQGSEA. This CDR3 comprises 15 residues. J gave up 0 bases and V 2 bases, and 4 bases lay outside the gene matches. The CDR3: CSVETAGGSYNEQFF. Here the CDR3 DNA reads TGCAGCGTTGAAACAGCAGGGGGCTCCTACAATGAGCAGTTCTTC.

This clone was counted between two and nine times. The rearrangement joins TRBV9 to TRBJ1-1, with TRBD1 as a possible D gene (5 bases). There are 15 residues in the CDR3. Germline CDR1 reads SGDLS; CDR2 reads YYNGEE. Trimming left V 3 bases short and J 7 bases short, with 19 bases between. The chain's CDR3 is CASSGKPGRSNEAFF. The DNA for the CDR3 is TGTGCCAGCAGCGGTAAACCGGGACGTAGCAATGAAGCTTTCTTT. Combining the CDR3 with reference TRBV9 and TRBJ1-1 gives the whole variable domain DSGVTQTPKHLITATGQRVTLRCSPRSGDLSVYWYQQSLDQGLQFLIQYYNGEERAKGNILERFSAQQFPDLHSELNLSSLELGDSALYFCASSGKPGRSNEAFFGQGTRLTVV.

The rearrangement joins TRBV20-1 to TRBJ2-1, with TRBD1 matching over 9 bases. The V gene end was trimmed by 6 bases and the J gene end by 15 bases; junction bases not matched to a gene: 9. This CDR3 contains 11 residues. Per germline, CDR1 DFQATT and CDR2 SNEGSKA (reference sequence). For the CDR3, the DNA is TGCAGTGCCCCGGTGGGACAGGGTCGGTTCTTC. Protein sequence: CSAPVGQGRFF.

Comments on this clone: Distinct nucleotide sequences in the sample also encode this CDR3. The chain joins TRBV29-1 to TRBJ1-5, with D hard to call. Looked up from germline, CDR1 is SQVTM and CDR2 is ANQGSEA. V lost 6 bases and J 2 bases, leaving 8 bases between the germline ends. The CDR3 covers 12 residues. The CDR3 DNA follows: TGCAGCGTGGGGTGGGGCAATCAGCCCCAGCATTTT. Its protein product is CSVGWGNQPQHF.

The rearrangement links TRBV6-1 to TRBJ1-6; 7 nucleotides line up with TRBD1. The CDR3 runs to 15 residues. Trimming took 10 bases from V and 6 from J; bases not matched to a gene: 12. The germline CDR1 and CDR2 sequences are MNHNS and SASEGT. The CDR3 reads CATSRATGSNSPLHF. The CDR3 DNA sequence: TGTGCCACCTCAAGAGCGACAGGGAGTAATTCACCCCTCCACTTT.

The chain is built from TRBV23-1 and TRBJ1-2, with D uncertain. TRBV23-1 is an ORF, and what it does is uncertain. The CDR3 is made up of 12 amino acids. Trimming stripped 10 bases from V and 8 bases from J, with 17 bases between. CDR3 DNA sequence: TGCGCCATCCCACATCGTCCGCAAGGCTACACCTTC. This translates into CAIPHRPQGYTF.

Only a few counts were recorded for this clone. In nucleotides, the CDR3 is TGTGCCAGCAGCCAATGGACAGGGTATTCACCCCTCCACTTT. Encoded protein: CASSQWTGYSPLHF. The chain is built from TRBV14 and TRBJ1-6; 8 positions agree with TRBD1. Trimming removed 2 bases from V and 8 bases from J; junction bases left unmatched: 2. The CDR3 has 14 amino acids. Germline lookup yields CDR1 SGHDN and CDR2 FVKESK.

This chain connects TRBV15 to TRBJ2-7; 10 positions agree with TRBD1. J lost 3 bases, V lost 1 base, and 6 bases had no gene match. The germline V gene has CDR1 LNHNV and CDR2 YYDKDF (reference sequence). This CDR3 contains 16 residues. CDR3: CATSRGPGQGNYEQYF. The CDR3 DNA sequence: TGTGCCACCAGCAGAGGACCGGGACAGGGGAACTACGAGCAGTACTTC.

The chain couples TRBV5-1 to TRBJ2-5; D is undetermined. Germline values: CDR1 SGHRS, CDR2 YFSETQ. Trimming removed 4 bases at V and 0 bases at J, with 10 bases between. The length of the CDR3 is 14 residues. The CDR3 nucleotides are TGCGCCAGCAGCCAGATGGGAAACCAAGAGACCCAGTACTTC. Translating it yields CASSQMGNQETQYF.

The CDR3: CASRGRDTEAFF. The DNA for the CDR3 is TGTGCCAGCAGGGGGAGGGACACTGAAGCTTTCTTT. The chain employs TRBV5-6 and TRBJ1-1, with unresolved D. Per germline, CDR1 SGHDT and CDR2 YYEEEE. Trimming removed 5 bases from V and 3 bases from J, with 8 bases in between. The CDR3 runs 12 residues.